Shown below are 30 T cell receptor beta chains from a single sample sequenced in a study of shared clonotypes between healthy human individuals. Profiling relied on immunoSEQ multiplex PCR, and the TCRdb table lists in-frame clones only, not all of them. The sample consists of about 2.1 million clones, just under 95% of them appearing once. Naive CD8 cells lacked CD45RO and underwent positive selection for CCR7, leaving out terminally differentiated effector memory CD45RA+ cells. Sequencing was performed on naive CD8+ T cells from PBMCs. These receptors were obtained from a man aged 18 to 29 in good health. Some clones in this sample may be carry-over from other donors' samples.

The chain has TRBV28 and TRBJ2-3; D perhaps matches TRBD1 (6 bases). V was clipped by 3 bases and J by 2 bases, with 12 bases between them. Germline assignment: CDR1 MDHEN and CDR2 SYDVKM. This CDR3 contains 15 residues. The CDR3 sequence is CASSFQRDNTDTQYF. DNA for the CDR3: TGTGCCAGCAGTTTCCAGAGGGACAACACAGATACGCAGTATTTT.

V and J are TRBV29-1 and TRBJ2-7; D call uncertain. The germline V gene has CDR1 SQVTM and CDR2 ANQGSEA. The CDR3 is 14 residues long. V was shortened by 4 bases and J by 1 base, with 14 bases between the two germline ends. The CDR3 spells CSVVWQKPSYEQYF. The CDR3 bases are TGCAGCGTTGTTTGGCAGAAGCCATCCTACGAGCAGTACTTC.

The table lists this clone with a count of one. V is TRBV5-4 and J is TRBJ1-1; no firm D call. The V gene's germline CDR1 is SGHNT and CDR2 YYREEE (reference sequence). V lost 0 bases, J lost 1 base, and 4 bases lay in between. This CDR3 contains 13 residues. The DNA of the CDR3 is TGTGCCAGCAGCTTGGTAGCGAACACTGAAGCTTTCTTT. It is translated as CASSLVANTEAFF.

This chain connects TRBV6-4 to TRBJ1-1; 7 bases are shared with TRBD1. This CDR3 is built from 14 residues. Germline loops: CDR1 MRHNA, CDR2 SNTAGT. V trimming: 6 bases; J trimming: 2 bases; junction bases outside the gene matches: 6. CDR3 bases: TGTGCCAGCAGGATGACAGGGTTAAACACTGAAGCTTTCTTT. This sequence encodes CASRMTGLNTEAFF.

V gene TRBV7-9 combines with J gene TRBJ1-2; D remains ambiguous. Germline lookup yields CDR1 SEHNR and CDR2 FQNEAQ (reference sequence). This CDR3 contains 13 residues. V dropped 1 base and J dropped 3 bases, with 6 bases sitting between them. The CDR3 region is CASSLVTDYGYTF. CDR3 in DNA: TGTGCCAGCAGCTTAGTAACAGACTATGGCTACACCTTC.

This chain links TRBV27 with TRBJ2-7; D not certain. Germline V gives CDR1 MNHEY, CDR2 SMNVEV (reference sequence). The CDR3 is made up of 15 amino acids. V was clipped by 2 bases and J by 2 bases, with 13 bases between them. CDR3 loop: CASSLMQKSPYEQYF. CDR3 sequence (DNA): TGTGCCAGCAGTTTAATGCAGAAGTCCCCCTACGAGCAGTACTTC.

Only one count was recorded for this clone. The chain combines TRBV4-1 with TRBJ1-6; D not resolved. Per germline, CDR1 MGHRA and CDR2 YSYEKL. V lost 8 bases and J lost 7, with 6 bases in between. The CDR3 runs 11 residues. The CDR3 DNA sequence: TGCGCCAGCGGCTACAATTCACCCCTCCACTTT. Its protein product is CASGYNSPLHF.

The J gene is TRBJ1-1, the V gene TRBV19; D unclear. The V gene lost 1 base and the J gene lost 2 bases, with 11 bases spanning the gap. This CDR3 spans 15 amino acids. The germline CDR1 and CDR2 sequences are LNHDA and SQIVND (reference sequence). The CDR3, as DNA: TGTGCCAGTAGTATAGGTTGGGCGGTAAACACTGAAGCTTTCTTT. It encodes CASSIGWAVNTEAFF.

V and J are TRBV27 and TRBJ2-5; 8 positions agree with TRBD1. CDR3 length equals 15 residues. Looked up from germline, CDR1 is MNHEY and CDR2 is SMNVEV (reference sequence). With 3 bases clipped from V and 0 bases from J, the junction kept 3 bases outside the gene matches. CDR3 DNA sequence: TGTGCCAGCAGTTTCCGACAGGGGAACCAAGAGACCCAGTACTTC. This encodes CASSFRQGNQETQYF.

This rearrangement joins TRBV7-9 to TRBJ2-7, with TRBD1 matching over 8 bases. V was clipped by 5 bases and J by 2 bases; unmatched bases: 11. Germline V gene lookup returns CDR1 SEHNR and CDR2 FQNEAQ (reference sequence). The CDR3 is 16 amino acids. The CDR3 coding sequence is TGTGCCAGCAGCGCCCCGATGGGACAGGAGACCTACGAGCAGTACTTC. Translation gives CASSAPMGQETYEQYF.

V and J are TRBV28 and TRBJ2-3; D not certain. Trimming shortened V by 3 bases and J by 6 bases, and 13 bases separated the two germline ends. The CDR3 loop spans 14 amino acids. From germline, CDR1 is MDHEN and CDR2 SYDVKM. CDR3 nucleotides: TGTGCCAGCAGTTTGGTCGGCAGGACGGATACGCAGTATTTT. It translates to CASSLVGRTDTQYF. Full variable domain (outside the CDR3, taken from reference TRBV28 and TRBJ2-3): DVKVTQSSRYLVKRTGEKVFLECVQDMDHENMFWYRQDPGLGLRLIYFSYDVKMKEKGDIPEGYSVSREKKERFSLILESASTNQTSMYLCASSLVGRTDTQYFGPGTRLTVL.

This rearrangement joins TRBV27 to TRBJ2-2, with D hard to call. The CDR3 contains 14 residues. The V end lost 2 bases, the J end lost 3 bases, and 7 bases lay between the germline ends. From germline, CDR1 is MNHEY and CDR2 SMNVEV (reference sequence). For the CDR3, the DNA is TGTGCCAGCAGTTTAAACGTGTACACCGGGGAGCTGTTTTTT. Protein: CASSLNVYTGELFF.

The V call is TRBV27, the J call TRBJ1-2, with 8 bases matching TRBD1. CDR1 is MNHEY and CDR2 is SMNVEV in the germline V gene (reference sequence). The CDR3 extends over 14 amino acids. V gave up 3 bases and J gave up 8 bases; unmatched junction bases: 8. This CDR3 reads CASSLYPGGEGYTF. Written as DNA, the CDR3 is TGTGCCAGCAGTTTGTACCCAGGGGGCGAGGGCTACACCTTC.

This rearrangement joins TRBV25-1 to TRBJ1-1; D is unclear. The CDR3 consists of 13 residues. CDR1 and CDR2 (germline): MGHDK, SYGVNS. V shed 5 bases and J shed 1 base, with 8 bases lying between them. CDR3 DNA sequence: TGTGCCAGCAGTCTTACCTCGAACACTGAAGCTTTCTTT. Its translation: CASSLTSNTEAFF.

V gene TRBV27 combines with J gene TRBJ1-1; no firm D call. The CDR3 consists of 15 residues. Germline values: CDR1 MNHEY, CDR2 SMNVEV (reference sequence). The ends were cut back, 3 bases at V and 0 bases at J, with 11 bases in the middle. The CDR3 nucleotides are TGTGCCAGCAGTTTTTTTGGCAGGATGAACACTGAAGCTTTCTTT. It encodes CASSFFGRMNTEAFF.

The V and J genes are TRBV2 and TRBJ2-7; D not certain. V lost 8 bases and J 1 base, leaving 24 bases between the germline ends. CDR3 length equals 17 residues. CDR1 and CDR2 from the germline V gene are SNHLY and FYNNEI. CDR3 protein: CASGRTVVGGRSYEQYF. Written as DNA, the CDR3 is TGTGCCAGCGGGCGGACCGTGGTGGGTGGAAGGTCCTACGAGCAGTACTTC.

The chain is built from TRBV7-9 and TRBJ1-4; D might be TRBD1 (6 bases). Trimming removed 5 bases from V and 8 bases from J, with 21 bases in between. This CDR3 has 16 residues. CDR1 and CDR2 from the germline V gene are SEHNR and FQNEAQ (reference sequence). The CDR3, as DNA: TGTGCCAGCAGCCAAACCCAACAGGGACGAAGAGAAAAACTGTTTTTT. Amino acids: CASSQTQQGRREKLFF.

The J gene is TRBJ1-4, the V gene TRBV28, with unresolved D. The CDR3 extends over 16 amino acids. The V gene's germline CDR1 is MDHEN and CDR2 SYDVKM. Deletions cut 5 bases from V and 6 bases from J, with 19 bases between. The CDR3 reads CASSPRWRQRDEKLFF. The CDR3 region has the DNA TGTGCCAGCAGTCCCCGTTGGAGACAACGGGATGAAAAACTGTTTTTT.

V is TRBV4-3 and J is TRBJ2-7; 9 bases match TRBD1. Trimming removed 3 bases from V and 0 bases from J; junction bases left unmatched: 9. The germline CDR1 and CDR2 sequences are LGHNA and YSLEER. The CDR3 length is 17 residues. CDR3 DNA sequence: TGCGCCAGCAGCCACTATGCCGGGACAGGGAGCTCCTACGAGCAGTACTTC. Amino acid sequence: CASSHYAGTGSSYEQYF.

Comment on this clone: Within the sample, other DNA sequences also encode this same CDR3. The DNA of the CDR3 is TGTGCCAGCAGTTTATCAGGGGTCTCCTACAATGAGCAGTTCTTC. It codes for CASSLSGVSYNEQFF. This rearrangement joins TRBV27 to TRBJ2-1, with D perhaps TRBD1 (5 bases). The CDR3 loop spans 15 amino acids. The V end lost 0 bases, the J end lost 0 bases, and 6 bases lay between the germline ends. CDR1 is MNHEY and CDR2 is SMNVEV in the germline V gene (reference sequence).

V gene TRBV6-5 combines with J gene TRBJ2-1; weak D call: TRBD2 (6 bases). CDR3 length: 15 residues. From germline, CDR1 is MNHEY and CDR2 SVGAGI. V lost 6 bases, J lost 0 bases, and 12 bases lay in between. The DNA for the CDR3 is TGTGCCAGCAGGGAGGGGCCGAGCTCCTACAATGAGCAGTTCTTC. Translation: CASREGPSSYNEQFF.

The CDR3: CASSARDRGNYQETQYF. The CDR3 nucleotides are TGTGCCAGCAGCGCCCGGGACAGGGGTAACTACCAAGAGACCCAGTACTTC. The chain recombines TRBV9 with TRBJ2-5; 10 bases are a match to TRBD1. Germline-derived CDR1 and CDR2 are SGDLS and YYNGEE. The CDR3 loop spans 17 amino acids. The trim removed 3 bases at V and 0 bases at J, leaving 8 bases unmatched.

The CDR3 DNA reads TGTGCCAGTAGTATCGGGATCGACAGGCGAGATTATCGCAATCAGCCCCAGCATTTT. As protein: CASSIGIDRRDYRNQPQHF. The V and J genes are TRBV19 and TRBJ1-5; D might be TRBD1 (6 bases). In germline, CDR1 is LNHDA, CDR2 SQIVND (reference sequence). The length of the CDR3 is 19 residues. The V and J ends lost 3 bases and 2 bases respectively, with 23 bases between them.

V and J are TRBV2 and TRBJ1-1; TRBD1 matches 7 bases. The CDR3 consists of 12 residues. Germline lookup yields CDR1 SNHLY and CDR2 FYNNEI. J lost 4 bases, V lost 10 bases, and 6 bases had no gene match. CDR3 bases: TGTGCCACGCCCCGGGACAGCACTGAAGCTTTCTTT. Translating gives CATPRDSTEAFF.

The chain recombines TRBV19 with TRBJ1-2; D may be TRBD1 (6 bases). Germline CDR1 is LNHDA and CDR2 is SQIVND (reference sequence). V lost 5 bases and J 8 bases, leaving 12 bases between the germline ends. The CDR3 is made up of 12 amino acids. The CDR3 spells CASSAQGGGYTF. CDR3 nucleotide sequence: TGTGCCAGTAGTGCACAGGGAGGCGGCTACACCTTC. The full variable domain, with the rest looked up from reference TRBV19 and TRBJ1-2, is DGGITQSPKYLFRKEGQNVTLSCEQNLNHDAMYWYRQDPGQGLRLIYYSQIVNDFQKGDIAEGYSVSREKKESFPLTVTSAQKNPTAFYLCASSAQGGGYTFGSGTRLTVV.

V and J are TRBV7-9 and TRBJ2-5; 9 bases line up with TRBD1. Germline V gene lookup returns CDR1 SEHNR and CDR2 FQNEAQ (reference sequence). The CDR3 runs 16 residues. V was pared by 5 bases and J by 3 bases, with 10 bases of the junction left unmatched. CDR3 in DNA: TGTGCCAGCAGCATGGGACAGGGTTTCCTAAAAGAGACCCAGTACTTC. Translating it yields CASSMGQGFLKETQYF.

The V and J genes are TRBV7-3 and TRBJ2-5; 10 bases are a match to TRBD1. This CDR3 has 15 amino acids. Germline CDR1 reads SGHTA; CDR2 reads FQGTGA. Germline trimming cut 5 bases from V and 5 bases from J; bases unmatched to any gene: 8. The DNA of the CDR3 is TGTGCCAGCAGCGAGGGACAGGGGAATTGGGAGACCCAGTACTTC. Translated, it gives CASSEGQGNWETQYF.

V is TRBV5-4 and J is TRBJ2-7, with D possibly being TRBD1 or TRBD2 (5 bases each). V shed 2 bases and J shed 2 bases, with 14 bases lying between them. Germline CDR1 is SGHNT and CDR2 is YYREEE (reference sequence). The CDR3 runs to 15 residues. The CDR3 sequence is CASSLSVEGPYEQYF. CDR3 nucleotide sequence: TGTGCCAGCAGCTTATCTGTTGAGGGACCCTACGAGCAGTACTTC.

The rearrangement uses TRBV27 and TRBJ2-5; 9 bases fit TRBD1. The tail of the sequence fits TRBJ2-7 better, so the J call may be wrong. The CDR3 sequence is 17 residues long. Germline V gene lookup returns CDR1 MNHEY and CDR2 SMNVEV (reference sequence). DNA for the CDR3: TGTGCCAGCAGTGCAGATCCGGGACAGGGATACTCCTACGAGCAGTACTTC. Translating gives CASSADPGQGYSYEQYF.

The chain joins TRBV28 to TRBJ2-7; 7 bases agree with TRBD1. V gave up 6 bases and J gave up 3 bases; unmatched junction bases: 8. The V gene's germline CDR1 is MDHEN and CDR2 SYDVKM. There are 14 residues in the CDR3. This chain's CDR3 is CASRYIRDSYEQYF. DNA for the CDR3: TGTGCCAGCAGATATATTCGGGACAGCTACGAGCAGTACTTC.